This T cell receptor (beta chain) was retrieved from a study of spatial heterogeneity in lung cancer. This clonotype occurred many times. The time point here: sample taken at primary tumor resection. Germline V lookup: CDR1 SGHAT, CDR2 FQNNGV. V lost 3 bases and J lost 2; bases outside the gene matches: 10. The CDR3 contains 16 residues. MiXCR, applied by TCRdb to the 5' RACE reads, yields one record per CDR3 protein. Of 8,400 or so distinct CDR3 sequences in the sample, 4% to 5.5% were seen once. The receptor was isolated from a male donor with early-stage non-small cell lung cancer. The rearrangement joins TRBV11-2 to TRBJ2-7; 7 bases are a match to TRBD1. Here the sequenced sample was PBMCs, taken at surgery. The CDR3 is CASSLPRDSGAYEQYV. DNA for the CDR3: TGTGCCAGCAGCTTGCCTCGGGACAGTGGGGCCTACGAGCAGTACGTC.